This is a list of T cell receptor beta chains from one sample in a study of Graves' ophthalmopathy and Graves' hyperthyroidism. TCRdb reprocessed the multiplex PCR reads via MiXCR and lists one record per CDR3 protein. Among about 400,000 distinct CDR3 sequences listed, about 18% were seen once. Sequencing was done on a sample of peripheral blood. Receptors originate from a woman younger than 35 with Graves' ophthalmopathy. CDR3s include the opening cysteine and the closing phenylalanine or tryptophan. A D gene is named only where the DNA matches it firmly. Only part of the rows carry a size: once, few, many, or a class if the clone is expanded.

j_gene,d_gene,len,v_gene,abundance,CDR3nt,CDR3aa
TRBJ1-5,-,14,TRBV7-8,-,TGTGCCAGCAGACCCCGGGACCGCAATCAGCCCCAGCATTTT,CASRPRDRNQPQHF
TRBJ2-7,-,15,TRBV20-1,many,TGCAGTGCCGGATCGGAGCTGAAAAGCTCCTACGAGCAGTACTTC,CSAGSELKSSYEQYF
TRBJ1-5,-,14,TRBV12-3/TRBV12-4,many,TGTGCCAGCAGTTTGACACCGAGCAATCAGCCCCAGCATTTT,CASSLTPSNQPQHF
TRBJ1-2,-,15,TRBV11-3,many,TGTGCCAGCAGCTTAGGTCCCGACAGAAACTATGGCTACACCTTC,CASSLGPDRNYGYTF
TRBJ2-5,TRBD1,14,TRBV9,-,TGTGCCAGCAGCCTCGGGACAGAACAAGAGACCCAGTACTTC,CASSLGTEQETQYF
TRBJ2-2,TRBD1,16,TRBV6-2/TRBV6-3,many,TGTGCCAGCAGTTATGCCCGACAGGGGTTTAGCGGGGAGCTGTTTTTT,CASSYARQGFSGELFF
TRBJ2-7,TRBD1,15,TRBV7-8,few,TGTGCCAGCAGCTTACCGTCGGGACAGACCTACGAGCAGTACTTC,CASSLPSGQTYEQYF
TRBJ2-7,-,13,TRBV18,few,TGTGCCAGCCGATTAACAGGGTTCAACGAGCAGTACTTC,CASRLTGFNEQYF
TRBJ1-5,-,16,TRBV4-3,many,TGCGCCAGCAGCCAAGATCGGAACGGACGCAATCAGCCCCAGCATTTT,CASSQDRNGRNQPQHF
TRBJ1-1,-,14,TRBV9,many,TGTGCCAGCAGCGTAGGTTCCGTGAACACTGAAGCTTTCTTT,CASSVGSVNTEAFF
TRBJ2-5,TRBD2,15,TRBV7-2,many,TGTGCCAGCAGCTGGGGACTAGCGGGAGCAGAGACCCAGTACTTC,CASSWGLAGAETQYF
TRBJ1-1,-,11,TRBV6-1,-,TGTGCCAGCAGCTCTACACATGAAGCTTTCTTT,CASSSTHEAFF
TRBJ2-7,-,16,TRBV4-3,many,TGCGCCAGCAGCCATTCCCGGGCCCAGGGGGGATACGAGCAGTACTTC,CASSHSRAQGGYEQYF